Below are 3 T cell receptor beta chains sequenced from a single sample in a study of technical replicates of blood from several donors. The assay was immunoSEQ multiplex PCR, and TCRdb's table has in-frame clones only and misses some. The sample has approximately 81,000 clones; approximately 96% are singletons. Sequenced sample: T cells isolated from PBMCs. The receptors here all came from a human donor in good health.

The chain recombines TRBV6-5 with TRBJ2-7; weak D call: TRBD1 (5 bases). The germline V and J ends were trimmed by 2 bases and 0 bases, with 5 bases remaining between them. From germline, CDR1 is MNHEY and CDR2 SVGAGI. The CDR3 loop spans 13 amino acids. The CDR3 protein is CASSYDSSYEQYF. CDR3 in DNA: TGTGCCAGCAGTTACGACAGCTCCTACGAGCAGTACTTC.

The rearrangement uses TRBV28 and TRBJ2-3; tentatively, D is TRBD2 (6 bases). The CDR3 totals 16 residues. With 5 bases removed from V and 5 bases from J, the gap between germline ends came to 20 bases. Germline loops: CDR1 MDHEN, CDR2 SYDVKM. Here the CDR3 DNA reads TGTGCCAGCAGTCCTTTAATTCGCGGGGCACAAGATACGCAGTATTTT. It codes for CASSPLIRGAQDTQYF.

This clone was seen a single time. The CDR3 is CSVATLYGTGVPGELFF. The CDR3 bases are TGCAGCGTTGCCACCTTGTACGGGACAGGAGTTCCCGGGGAGCTGTTTTTT. The V call is TRBV29-1, the J call TRBJ2-2; 8 positions match TRBD1. The CDR3 runs 17 residues. The germline V gene encodes CDR1 SQVTM and CDR2 ANQGSEA. After removal of 4 bases from V and 6 bases from J, the junction contained 16 bases not matched to a gene.